This is a list of T cell receptor beta chains from one sample in a study of blood T cell repertoires in COVID-19. Sequencing used immunoSEQ multiplex PCR; TCRdb keeps in-frame clones, though not all of them. The data contain roughly 250,000 clones, over 80% of them singletons. Sequenced sample: PBMCs or T cells enriched from blood (not recorded which). These receptors all come from a man aged 45-65 years who had been exposed to COVID-19. Both conserved end residues are part of each CDR3. A D gene is named only where the DNA matches it firmly. The listing skips clone size in some rows; elsewhere it reads once, few, many or a size class.

J gene	V gene	D gene	clone size	CDR3 protein	CDR3 DNA
TRBJ1-5	TRBV7-9	TRBD1	.	CAISIQGNQPQHF	TGTGCCATTTCGATACAGGGGAATCAGCCCCAGCATTTT
TRBJ2-4	TRBV7-8	TRBD2	.	CASSRKGLAGGGGKNIQYF	TGTGCCAGCAGCCGAAAGGGACTAGCGGGAGGAGGAGGCAAAAACATTCAGTACTTC
TRBJ1-5	TRBV15	TRBD1	.	CAIGQDSNQPQHF	TGTGCCATTGGACAGGATAGCAATCAGCCCCAGCATTTT
TRBJ1-5	TRBV11-2	.	.	CASSFQGRENQPQHF	TGTGCCAGCAGCTTCCAAGGGCGGGAAAATCAGCCCCAGCATTTT
TRBJ1-2	TRBV12-3/TRBV12-4	TRBD1	.	CASSPGQGYGYTF	TGTGCCAGCAGTCCGGGACAGGGATATGGCTACACCTTC
TRBJ2-5	TRBV5-8	TRBD2	.	CASSERGRGQETQYF	TGTGCCAGCAGCGAACGGGGGAGGGGCCAAGAGACCCAGTACTTC
TRBJ1-5	TRBV5-3	.	.	CARSRRQYYQPQHF	TGTGCCAGAAGCCGGAGACAGTATTATCAGCCCCAGCATTTT
TRBJ1-3	TRBV5-1	.	.	CASSLDSLGNTIYF	TGCGCCAGCAGCTTGGACAGTTTGGGAAACACCATATATTTT
TRBJ1-2	TRBV12-3/TRBV12-4	.	.	CASSLTPGSYTF	TGTGCCAGCAGTTTGACACCCGGGAGCTACACCTTC
TRBJ1-1	TRBV27	TRBD1	.	CASSSQGGTEAFF	TGTGCCAGCAGTTCCCAGGGGGGCACTGAAGCTTTCTTT
TRBJ1-5	TRBV6-2/TRBV6-3	.	.	CASSYGRGGQPQHF	TGTGCCAGCAGTTACGGTAGGGGAGGTCAGCCCCAGCATTTT
TRBJ2-1	TRBV24-1	TRBD1	.	CATSATYRTGAYNEQFF	TGTGCCACCAGCGCCACCTACCGGACAGGGGCCTACAATGAGCAGTTCTTC
TRBJ1-5	TRBV2	.	.	CASSRDSNQPQHF	TGTGCCAGCAGCAGGGATAGCAATCAGCCCCAGCATTTT
TRBJ1-1	TRBV28	TRBD1	.	CASRPGQDDTEAFF	TGTGCCAGCAGGCCGGGACAGGATGACACTGAAGCTTTCTTT
TRBJ2-7	TRBV28	.	.	CASSLRGFTGEQYF	TGTGCCAGCAGTTTAAGAGGATTTACGGGGGAGCAGTACTTC
TRBJ1-4	TRBV7-6	TRBD1	.	CASSQTWDRVGEKLFF	TGTGCCAGCAGCCAAACGTGGGACAGGGTTGGGGAAAAACTGTTTTTT
TRBJ2-3	TRBV29-1	.	.	CSVAWASTDTQYF	TGCAGCGTTGCCTGGGCTAGCACAGATACGCAGTATTTT
TRBJ2-1	TRBV19	TRBD2	.	CASSIAVRAGDYNEQFF	TGTGCCAGTAGTATAGCCGTTAGAGCGGGGGACTACAATGAGCAGTTCTTC
TRBJ2-5	TRBV7-9	.	.	CASSFNQETQYF	TGTGCCAGCAGCTTTAATCAAGAGACCCAGTACTTC
TRBJ2-3	TRBV5-1	TRBD2	.	CASQLAGGTDTQYF	TGCGCCAGTCAACTAGCGGGAGGAACAGATACGCAGTATTTT
TRBJ1-2	TRBV24-1	.	.	CATSDHTTNGYTF	TGTGCCACCAGTGATCATACAACCAATGGCTACACCTTC
TRBJ1-2	TRBV20-1	.	.	CSASRDTYGYTF	TGCAGTGCTAGTAGGGACACATATGGCTACACCTTC
TRBJ1-5	TRBV19	.	.	CASTSWQGGQPQHF	TGTGCCAGTACTAGTTGGCAGGGAGGTCAGCCCCAGCATTTT
TRBJ1-4	TRBV10-3	.	.	CAIRGQDNEKLFF	TGTGCCATCAGAGGTCAGGATAATGAAAAACTGTTTTTT
TRBJ2-1	TRBV24-1	.	.	CATSEFRRTGPYNEQFF	TGTGCCACCAGTGAATTTCGACGAACAGGACCCTACAATGAGCAGTTCTTC
TRBJ2-5	TRBV5-1	TRBD1	.	CASSLTGEETQYF	TGCGCCAGCAGCTTAACAGGGGAAGAGACCCAGTACTTC
TRBJ1-3	TRBV28	.	.	CASSGTYADTIYF	TGTGCCAGCAGTGGGACATACGCGGACACCATATATTTT
TRBJ1-2	TRBV28	TRBD1	.	CATETGTNYGYTF	TGTGCCACCGAGACAGGGACTAACTATGGCTACACCTTC
TRBJ1-1	TRBV9	.	once	CASSGDNKNTEAFF	TGTGCCAGCAGCGGGGACAATAAGAACACTGAAGCTTTCTTT
TRBJ1-4	TRBV27	.	.	CASSLSIATNEKLFF	TGTGCCAGCAGTTTATCTATAGCAACTAATGAAAAACTGTTTTTT
TRBJ2-1	TRBV6-1	TRBD2	many	CASSDTIVAGVLNEQFF	TGTGCCAGCAGTGATACCATAGTAGCGGGAGTTTTAAATGAGCAGTTCTTC
TRBJ2-2	TRBV28	TRBD1	.	CASFLGTGAGELFF	TGTGCCAGCTTCTTAGGAACAGGGGCCGGGGAGCTGTTTTTT
TRBJ1-2	TRBV2	TRBD1	.	CASSEGATGGFYGYTF	TGTGCCAGCAGTGAGGGGGCGACAGGGGGATTCTATGGCTACACCTTC
TRBJ1-2	TRBV5-8	TRBD1	.	CASSQGQPLNYGYTF	TGTGCCAGCAGCCAGGGACAGCCACTTAACTATGGCTACACCTTC
TRBJ1-2	TRBV28	.	.	CASSLSAGTAANYGYTF	TGTGCCAGCAGTCTATCGGCGGGCACAGCAGCTAACTATGGCTACACCTTC
TRBJ1-2	TRBV5-4	.	.	CASSLKFSSGYTF	TGTGCCAGCAGCCTAAAATTCAGTAGCGGCTACACCTTC
TRBJ2-5	TRBV18	.	.	CASSPQKTGSQETQYF	TGTGCCAGCTCACCACAGAAGACAGGCTCCCAAGAGACCCAGTACTTC
TRBJ2-1	TRBV5-1	.	.	CASSLIGGSYNEQFF	TGCGCCAGCAGCTTAATTGGGGGGTCCTACAATGAGCAGTTCTTC
TRBJ1-1	TRBV3-1/TRBV3-2	.	.	CASSQVRQVNTEAFF	TGTGCCAGCAGCCAAGTTAGGCAGGTGAACACTGAAGCTTTCTTT
TRBJ2-3	TRBV27	TRBD1	.	CASRNQRQGGGGADTQYF	TGTGCCAGCAGAAACCAACGACAGGGCGGAGGTGGGGCAGATACGCAGTATTTT
TRBJ1-4	TRBV30	.	once	CAWLVQGSTNEKLFF	TGTGCCTGGCTAGTCCAGGGGTCCACTAATGAAAAACTGTTTTTT
TRBJ1-1	TRBV2	TRBD1	once	CASKVEGQPNTEAFF	TGTGCCAGCAAGGTGGAGGGACAGCCGAACACTGAAGCTTTCTTT
TRBJ2-1	TRBV24-1	.	.	CATSDGPRVNNEQFF	TGTGCCACCAGTGATGGCCCCAGGGTAAACAATGAGCAGTTCTTC
TRBJ2-6	TRBV7-8	TRBD1	.	CASSSGQGAPSGANVLTF	TGTGCCAGCAGCTCGGGACAGGGGGCCCCCTCTGGGGCCAACGTCCTGACTTTC
TRBJ1-3	TRBV5-6	TRBD1	.	CASSLQGARNTIYF	TGTGCCAGCAGCTTGCAGGGGGCCCGAAACACCATATATTTT
TRBJ1-1	TRBV5-4	.	once	CASSLDRVNTEAFF	TGTGCCAGCAGCTTGGACAGGGTGAACACTGAAGCTTTCTTT
TRBJ1-2	TRBV18	TRBD1	once	CASSKSGQVNYGYTF	TGTGCCAGCTCAAAATCGGGACAGGTCAACTATGGCTACACCTTC
TRBJ1-3	TRBV30	.	few	CAWSVSGRNTIYF	TGTGCCTGGAGCGTGTCGGGTCGAAACACCATATATTTT
TRBJ1-1	TRBV5-1	TRBD1	once	CASSLQGAAEAFF	TGCGCCAGCAGCTTGCAGGGGGCAGCTGAAGCTTTCTTT
TRBJ1-6	TRBV27	TRBD1	.	CASKWGQAIGPVYNSPLHF	TGTGCCAGCAAATGGGGACAGGCTATAGGGCCCGTCTATAATTCACCCCTCCACTTT